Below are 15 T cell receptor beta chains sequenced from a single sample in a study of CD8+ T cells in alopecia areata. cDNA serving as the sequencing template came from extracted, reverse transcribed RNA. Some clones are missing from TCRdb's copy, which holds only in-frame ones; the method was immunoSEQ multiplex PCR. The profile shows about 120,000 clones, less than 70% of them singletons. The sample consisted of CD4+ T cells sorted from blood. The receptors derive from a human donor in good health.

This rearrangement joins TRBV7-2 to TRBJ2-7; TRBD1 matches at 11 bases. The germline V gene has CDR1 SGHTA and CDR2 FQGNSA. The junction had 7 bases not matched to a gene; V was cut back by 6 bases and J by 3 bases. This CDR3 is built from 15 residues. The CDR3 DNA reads TGTGCCAGCAGTCGAACCGGGACAGGGGGCTACGAGCAGTACTTC. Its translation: CASSRTGTGGYEQYF.

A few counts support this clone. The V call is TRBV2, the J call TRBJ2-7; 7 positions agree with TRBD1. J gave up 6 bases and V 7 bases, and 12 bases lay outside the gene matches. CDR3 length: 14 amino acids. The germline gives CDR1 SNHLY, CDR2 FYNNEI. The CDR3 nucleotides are TGTGCCAGCATCGAGAACAGGGGCTTAGGCGAGCAGTACTTC. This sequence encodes CASIENRGLGEQYF.

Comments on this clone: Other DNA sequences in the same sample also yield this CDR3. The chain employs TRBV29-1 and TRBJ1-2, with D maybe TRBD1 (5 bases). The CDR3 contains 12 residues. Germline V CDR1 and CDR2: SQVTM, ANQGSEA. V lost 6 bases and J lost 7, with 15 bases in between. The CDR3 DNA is TGCAGCGTGGATCCGGGACCGGGTGGCTACACCTTC. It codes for CSVDPGPGGYTF.

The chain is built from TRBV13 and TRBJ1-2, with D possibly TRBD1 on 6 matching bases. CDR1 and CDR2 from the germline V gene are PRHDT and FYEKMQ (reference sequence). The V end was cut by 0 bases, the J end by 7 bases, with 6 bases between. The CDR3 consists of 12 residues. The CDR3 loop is CASSLGQGGYTF. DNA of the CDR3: TGTGCCAGCAGCTTAGGACAGGGTGGCTACACCTTC.

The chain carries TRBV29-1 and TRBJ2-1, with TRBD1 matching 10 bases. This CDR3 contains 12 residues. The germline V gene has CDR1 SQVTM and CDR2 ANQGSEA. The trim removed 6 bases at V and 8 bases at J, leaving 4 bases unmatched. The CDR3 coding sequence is TGCAGCGTCCGACAGGGGGCTTATGAGCAGTTCTTC. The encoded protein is CSVRQGAYEQFF.

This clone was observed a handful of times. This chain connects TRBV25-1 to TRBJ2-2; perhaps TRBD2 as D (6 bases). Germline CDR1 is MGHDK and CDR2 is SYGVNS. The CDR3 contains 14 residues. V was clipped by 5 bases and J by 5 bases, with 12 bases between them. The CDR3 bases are TGTGCCAGCAGTCTACGGGGGTATACCGGGGAGCTGTTTTTT. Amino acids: CASSLRGYTGELFF.

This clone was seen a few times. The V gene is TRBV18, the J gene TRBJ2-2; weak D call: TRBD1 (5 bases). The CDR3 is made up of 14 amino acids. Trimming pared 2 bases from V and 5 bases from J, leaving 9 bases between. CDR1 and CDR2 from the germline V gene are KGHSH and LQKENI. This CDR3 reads CASSPTGLTGELFF. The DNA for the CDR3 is TGTGCCAGCTCACCAACAGGATTGACCGGGGAGCTGTTTTTT.

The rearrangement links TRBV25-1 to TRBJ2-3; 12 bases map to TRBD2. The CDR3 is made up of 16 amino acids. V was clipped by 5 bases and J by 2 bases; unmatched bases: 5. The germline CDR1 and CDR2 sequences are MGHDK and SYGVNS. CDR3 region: CASSFTSGGFTDTQYF. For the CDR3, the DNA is TGTGCCAGCAGTTTCACTAGCGGGGGGTTCACAGATACGCAGTATTTT.

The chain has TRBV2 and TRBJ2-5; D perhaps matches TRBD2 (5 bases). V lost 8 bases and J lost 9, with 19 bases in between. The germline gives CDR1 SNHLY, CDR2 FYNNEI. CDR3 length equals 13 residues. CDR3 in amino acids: CASLARIFGSQYF. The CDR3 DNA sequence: TGTGCCAGCCTAGCCAGAATCTTTGGGTCCCAGTACTTC. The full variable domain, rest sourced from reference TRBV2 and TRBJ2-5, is EPEVTQTPSHQVTQMGQEVILRCVPISNHLYFYWYRQILGQKVEFLVSFYNNEISEKSEIFDDQFSVERPDGSNFTLKIRSTKLEDSAMYFCASLARIFGSQYFGPGTRLLVL.

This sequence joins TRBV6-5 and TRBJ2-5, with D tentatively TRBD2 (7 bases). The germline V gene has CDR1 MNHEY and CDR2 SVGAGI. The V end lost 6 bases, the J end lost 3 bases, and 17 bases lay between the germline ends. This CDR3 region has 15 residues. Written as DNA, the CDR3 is TGTGCCAGCAGATGGGACGGGGGGCCGGAAGAGACCCAGTACTTC. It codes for CASRWDGGPEETQYF.

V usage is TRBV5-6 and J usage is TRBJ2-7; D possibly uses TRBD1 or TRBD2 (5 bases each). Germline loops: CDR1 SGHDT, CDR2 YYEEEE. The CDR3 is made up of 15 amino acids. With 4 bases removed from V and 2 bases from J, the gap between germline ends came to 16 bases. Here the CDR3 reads CASSHPGRTTYEQYF. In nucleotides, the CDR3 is TGTGCCAGCAGCCACCCGGGACGGACAACCTACGAGCAGTACTTC.

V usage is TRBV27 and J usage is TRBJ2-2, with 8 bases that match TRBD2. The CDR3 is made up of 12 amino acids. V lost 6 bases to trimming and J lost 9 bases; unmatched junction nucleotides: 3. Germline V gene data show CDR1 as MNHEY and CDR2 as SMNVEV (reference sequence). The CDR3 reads CASSRGGRELFF. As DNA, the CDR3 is TGTGCCAGCAGCCGGGGGGGCCGGGAGCTGTTTTTT.

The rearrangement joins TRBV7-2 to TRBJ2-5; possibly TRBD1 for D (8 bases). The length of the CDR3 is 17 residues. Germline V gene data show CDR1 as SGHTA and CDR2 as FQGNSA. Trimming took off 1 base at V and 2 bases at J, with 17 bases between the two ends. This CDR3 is CASSLGRQGRGQETQYF. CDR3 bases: TGTGCCAGCAGCTTAGGCAGACAGGGGCGGGGGCAAGAGACCCAGTACTTC.

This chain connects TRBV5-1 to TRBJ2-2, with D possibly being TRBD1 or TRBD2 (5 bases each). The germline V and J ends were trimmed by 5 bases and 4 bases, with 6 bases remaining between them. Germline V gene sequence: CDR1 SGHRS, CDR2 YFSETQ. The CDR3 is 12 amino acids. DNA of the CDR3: TGCGCCAGCAGTGGGGGCACCGGGGAGCTGTTTTTT. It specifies CASSGGTGELFF.

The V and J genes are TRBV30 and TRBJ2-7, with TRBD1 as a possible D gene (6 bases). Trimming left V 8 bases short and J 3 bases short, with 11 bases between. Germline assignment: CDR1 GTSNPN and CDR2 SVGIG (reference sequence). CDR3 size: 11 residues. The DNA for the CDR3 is TGTGCCCAGGGACAAAACTACGAGCAGTACTTC. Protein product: CAQGQNYEQYF.